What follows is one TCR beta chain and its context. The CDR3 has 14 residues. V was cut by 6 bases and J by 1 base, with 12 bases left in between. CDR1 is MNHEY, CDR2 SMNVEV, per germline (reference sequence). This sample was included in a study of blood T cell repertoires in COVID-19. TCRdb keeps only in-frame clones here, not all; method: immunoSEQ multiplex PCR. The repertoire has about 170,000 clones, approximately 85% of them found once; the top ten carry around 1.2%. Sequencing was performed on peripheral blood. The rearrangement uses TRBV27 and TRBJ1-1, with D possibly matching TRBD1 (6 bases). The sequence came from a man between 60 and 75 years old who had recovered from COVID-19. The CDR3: CASSPRGQNTEAFF. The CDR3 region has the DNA TGTGCCAGCAGCCCCAGGGGTCAGAACACTGAAGCTTTCTTT.